This T cell receptor beta chain emerged from a study of blood T cell repertoires in COVID-19. Across the whole study: Sources were T cells, B-cell-depleted T cells, or PBMCs; the material itself was cDNA or gDNA.

This clone was observed once. In the original workflow: Scientists estimated how many nucleated cells there were by amplifying reference gene primers. Sequenced by immunoSEQ multiplex PCR; TCRdb stores in-frame clones only, minus some. The V and J calls and clone size come from that table; D and trimming were worked out from the DNA. The sample comprises roughly 30,000 clones, 65% to 90% of which are singletons, and 5% to 7.5% rests with the top ten. The CDR3 is made up of 17 amino acids. Germline values: CDR1 SGHVS, CDR2 FNYEAQ. Losses at the gene ends were 5 bases for V and 6 bases for J; bases not matched to a gene: 9.

Sequenced input: peripheral blood. This chain connects TRBV7-6 to TRBJ2-1, with TRBD2 identical over 14 bases. This TCR came from a man aged 55 to 69 with active COVID-19. The CDR3: CASSPLGLAGVSNEQFF. CDR3 DNA sequence: TGTGCCAGCAGCCCGCTGGGACTAGCGGGAGTTAGCAATGAGCAGTTCTTC.